This TCR beta chain was identified during a study of control samples from healthy donors and cancer patients. Profiling relied on immunoSEQ multiplex PCR, and the TCRdb table lists in-frame clones only, not all of them. The profile shows 120,000 or so clones, roughly 84% of them singletons. The CDR3 loop spans 18 amino acids. CDR1 is SGHDT and CDR2 is YYEEEE in the germline V gene. V trimming: 4 bases; J trimming: 6 bases; junction bases outside the gene matches: 15. The origin of this receptor is a middle-aged man in good health. This sequence joins TRBV5-6 and TRBJ2-3; 12 nucleotides line up with TRBD2. The sequencing input was blood. Written as DNA, the CDR3 is TGTGCCAGCAGCCCGCCCGGGCCGCTAGCGGGGGGGCGGGATACGCAGTATTTT. It codes for CASSPPGPLAGGRDTQYF.